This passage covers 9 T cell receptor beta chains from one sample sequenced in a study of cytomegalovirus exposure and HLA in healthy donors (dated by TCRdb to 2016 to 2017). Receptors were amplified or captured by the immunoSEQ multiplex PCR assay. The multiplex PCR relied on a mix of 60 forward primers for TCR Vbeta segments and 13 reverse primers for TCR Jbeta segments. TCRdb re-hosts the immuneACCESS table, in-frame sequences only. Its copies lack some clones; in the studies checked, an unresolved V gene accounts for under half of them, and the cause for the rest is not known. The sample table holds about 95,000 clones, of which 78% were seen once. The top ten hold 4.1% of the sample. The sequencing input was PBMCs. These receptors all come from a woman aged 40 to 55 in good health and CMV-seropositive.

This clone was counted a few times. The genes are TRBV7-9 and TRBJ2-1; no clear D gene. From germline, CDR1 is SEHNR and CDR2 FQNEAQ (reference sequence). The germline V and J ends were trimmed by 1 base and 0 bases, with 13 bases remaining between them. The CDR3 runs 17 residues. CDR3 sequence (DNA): TGTGCCAGCAGCTTAGACGTGTTGTCGAGCTCCTACAATGAGCAGTTCTTC. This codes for CASSLDVLSSSYNEQFF.

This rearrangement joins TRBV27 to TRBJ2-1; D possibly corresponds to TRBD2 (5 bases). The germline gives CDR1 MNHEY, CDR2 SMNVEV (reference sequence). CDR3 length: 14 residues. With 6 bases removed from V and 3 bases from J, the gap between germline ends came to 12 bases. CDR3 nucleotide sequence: TGTGCCAGCAGCCCGAGGGCCCGCTACAATGAGCAGTTCTTC. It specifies CASSPRARYNEQFF.

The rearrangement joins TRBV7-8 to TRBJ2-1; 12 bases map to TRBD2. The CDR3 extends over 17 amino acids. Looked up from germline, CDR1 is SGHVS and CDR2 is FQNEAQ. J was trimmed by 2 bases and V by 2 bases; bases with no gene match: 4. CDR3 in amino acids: CASSLLAGGSTYNEQFF. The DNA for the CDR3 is TGTGCCAGCAGCTTACTAGCGGGAGGGAGTACCTACAATGAGCAGTTCTTC.

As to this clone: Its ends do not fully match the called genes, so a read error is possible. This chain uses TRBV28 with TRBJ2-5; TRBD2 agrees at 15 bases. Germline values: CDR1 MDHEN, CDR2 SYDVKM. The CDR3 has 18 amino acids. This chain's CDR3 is CASSSGLAGGRAREAQYF. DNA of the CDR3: TGTGCCAGCAGTTCGGGACTAGCGGGAGGCCGCGCCAGAGAGGCCCAGTACTTC.

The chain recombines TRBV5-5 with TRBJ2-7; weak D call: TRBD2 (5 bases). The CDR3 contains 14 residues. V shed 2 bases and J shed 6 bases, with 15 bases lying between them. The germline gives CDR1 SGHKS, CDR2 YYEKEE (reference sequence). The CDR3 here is CASSFGVWTGEQYF. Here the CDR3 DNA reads TGTGCCAGCAGCTTCGGGGTTTGGACTGGCGAGCAGTACTTC.

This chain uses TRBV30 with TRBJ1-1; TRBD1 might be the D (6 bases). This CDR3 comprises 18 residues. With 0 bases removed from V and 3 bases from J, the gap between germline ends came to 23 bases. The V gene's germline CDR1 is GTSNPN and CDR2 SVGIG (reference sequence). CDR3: CAWSVPPGIWGLYTEAFF. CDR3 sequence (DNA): TGTGCCTGGAGTGTACCCCCCGGGATTTGGGGGCTTTACACTGAAGCTTTCTTT.

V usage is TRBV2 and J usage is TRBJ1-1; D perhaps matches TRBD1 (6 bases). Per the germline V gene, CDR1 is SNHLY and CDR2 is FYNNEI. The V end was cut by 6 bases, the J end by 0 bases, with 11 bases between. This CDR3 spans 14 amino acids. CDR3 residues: CASSDRGMNTEAFF. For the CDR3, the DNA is TGTGCCAGCAGCGATAGGGGGATGAACACTGAAGCTTTCTTT.

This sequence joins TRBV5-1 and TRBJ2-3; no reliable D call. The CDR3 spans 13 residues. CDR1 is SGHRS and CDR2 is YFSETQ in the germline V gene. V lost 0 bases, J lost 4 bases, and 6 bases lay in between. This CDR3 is CASSLAQADTQYF. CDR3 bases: TGCGCCAGCAGCTTGGCTCAGGCAGATACGCAGTATTTT.

The CDR3 DNA follows: TGTGCCAGTAGTATTGGGGCGGACGACAATCAGCCCCAGCATTTT. Translating gives CASSIGADDNQPQHF. The J gene is TRBJ1-5, the V gene TRBV19, with D possibly being TRBD1 (5 bases). From germline, CDR1 is LNHDA and CDR2 SQIVND (reference sequence). Trimming left V 3 bases short and J 3 bases short, with 12 bases between. The CDR3 contains 15 residues. The full variable domain, with the rest looked up from reference TRBV19 and TRBJ1-5, is DGGITQSPKYLFRKEGQNVTLSCEQNLNHDAMYWYRQDPGQGLRLIYYSQIVNDFQKGDIAEGYSVSREKKESFPLTVTSAQKNPTAFYLCASSIGADDNQPQHFGDGTRLSIL.